This TCR beta chain was documented in a study of Japanese encephalitis immunity and Zika vaccine responses (dated by TCRdb to the early 2020s). For context, the study as a whole: The included participants were given three 5.0 ug doses of alum-adjuvanted ZPIV at weeks 0, 4 and 28. A two-dose regimen of JEV vaccine (IXIARO), with doses given 28 days apart, was administered to over nine participants two to three months before the first ZPIV dose. Before ZPIV, about twelve participants got a single dose of YFV vaccine (YF-VAX), while under ten participants were flavivirus-naive. For TCR sequencing, a handful of representative participants were selected from each pre-vaccination group, and samples were taken at week 0 (after pre-vaccination, before ZPIV) and at week 52. TCR repertoires from a few flavivirus-naive individuals were additionally analyzed at weeks 2, 6 and 52 after the start of ZPIV vaccination. For stimulations, either ZIKV structural-protein peptide pools divided into flavivirus-conserved and non-conserved sets or JEV or YFV peptides matching the pre-vaccination were used. The ZIKV peptides, 15-mers that overlapped by 11 residues, were chosen for containing NetMHCpan/NetMHCII-predicted epitopes with affinity below 50 nM. The study asked whether earlier vaccination against Japanese encephalitis virus (JEV) or yellow fever virus (YFV) shaped CD4 T cell responses to the Zika vaccine.

Library construction relied on 5' RACE. TCRbeta libraries were pooled in proportion to their sorted cell numbers before sequencing. Total RNA was extracted from the sorted cells with RNAzol RT, and cDNA was synthesized using an oligo(dT) primer and a template-switching oligo. Using Kapa HiFi, PCR amplified the TCRbeta V-CDR3-J region between a SMARTer oligo primer and a TCRbeta constant-region primer. A second PCR attached Illumina adaptors and sample-specific index barcodes, followed by HighPrep bead cleanup and Bioanalyzer confirmation of a band of roughly 650 bp. Sequencing of the libraries was done on an Illumina MiSeq using 2x151 bp paired-end reads. The paper's processing steps were these. An in-house Java program demultiplexed the reads, while MiXCR assigned TCRbeta annotations and counted clonotypes. Repertoire overlap was assessed with Morisita-Horn indices from the R package vegan, and UPGMA clustering and Circos plots of recurring clonotypes were generated. Shannon diversity and richness were normalized to the maximum possible value based on input cell numbers, so that values between 0 and 1 were obtained. MUSCLE was used to align CDR3beta sequences, SeqinR to compute distances, and R to plot multidimensional scaling. Starting from the raw public reads, TCRdb applied fastp trimming at Q25, assembled clones with MiXCR and retained in-frame beta chains. Each record represents a unique CDR3 protein, reported with the most common genes and DNA among its rows. It is TCRdb's table, rather than the study itself, that gives the V and J calls and clone size. The sample has over a hundred distinct CDR3 sequences on record, roughly 2% of them singletons. The biggest ten clones account for over 35% of the sample.

What the work shows at the level of the full study, not this receptor alone: JEV-pre-vaccinated donors showed higher repertoire similarity across time-points and stimulations than YFV-pre-vaccinated donors, indicating more clonotypes common to ZIKV and JEV stimulation. Peptide-pool deconvolution was not performed because of sample size limitations, and consequently the individual peptides driving cross-reactive responses were not identified. The analysis covered only a subset of trial participants who had three doses and adequate samples, rather than the whole vaccinated cohort. After ZPIV, repertoire richness of CD4 T cells responding to conserved ZIKV epitopes significantly decreased in JEV-pre-vaccinated donors. Samples clustered by participant with no similarity between individuals, suggesting no public TCRs were detected. CD8 T cell responses to ZIKV peptide pools were of very low magnitude and seen in only a few individuals.

Reading the germline V gene gives CDR1 SGHDT and CDR2 YYEEEE. The cysteine opens and the phenylalanine closes a CDR3 of 15 amino acids. Of the read, only the CDR3 DNA is kept; its 45 bases are in frame from base 1. The germline ends are 12 bases apart after V is trimmed by 1 base and J by 5 bases. This clonotype counts as hyperexpanded (1% or more). No base qualities exist here, and no much larger clone lies one base off it. PBMCs were stained with CellTrace CFSE and grown for six to seven days in RPMI containing roughly 8% human serum and peptide pools at around 1 ug/mL each. Unfixed proliferating CD4 T cells were sorted on a BD FACSAria as live CD56-CD19-CD16-CD3+CD4+ CFSE-low cells. The enrolled adults were healthy, and microneutralization screening showed them to be seronegative for ZIKV, JEV, YFV, DENV and WNV. Samples came from a phase 1, double-blinded, randomized, placebo-controlled trial of an alum-adjuvanted Zika purified-inactivated virus (ZPIV) vaccine. Peripheral blood mononuclear cells were isolated by standard procedure and stored frozen in liquid nitrogen until use.

The chain was built from TRBV5-6 and TRBJ2-2; the best D guess is TRBD2, with 6 bases matching. This specimen was antigen-activated CD4+ T cells from blood, cultured, taken during a Zika inactivated vaccine study. The origin of this receptor is an adult woman who received an inactivated Zika virus vaccine. The bases read TGTGCCAGCAGCTTGCCCGGACTACCGACCGGGGAGCTGTTTTTT. Its product reads: CASSLPGLPTGELFF. The CDR3, completed at both ends by the reference TRBV5-6 and TRBJ2-2 genes, gives the full variable domain DAGVTQSPTHLIKTRGQQVTLRCSPKSGHDTVSWYQQALGQGPQFIFQYYEEEERQRGNFPDRFSGHQFPNYSSELNVNALLLGDSALYLCASSLPGLPTGELFFGEGSRLTVL.